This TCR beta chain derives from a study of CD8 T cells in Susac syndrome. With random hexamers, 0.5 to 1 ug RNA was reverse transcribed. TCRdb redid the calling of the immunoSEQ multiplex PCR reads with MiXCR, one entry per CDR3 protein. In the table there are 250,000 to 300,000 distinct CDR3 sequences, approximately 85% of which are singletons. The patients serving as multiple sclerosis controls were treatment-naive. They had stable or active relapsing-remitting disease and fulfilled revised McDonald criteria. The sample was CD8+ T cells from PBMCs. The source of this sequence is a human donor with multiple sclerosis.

The CDR3 sequence: CASSLHNAGASYEQYF. In DNA form, the CDR3 reads TGTGCCAGCAGCTTACACAACGCTGGGGCTTCTTACGAGCAGTACTTC. The chain links TRBV7-9 to TRBJ2-7; D is perhaps TRBD1 (5 bases). V shed 2 bases and J shed 4 bases, with 18 bases lying between them. The CDR3 contains 16 residues. The germline gives CDR1 SEHNR, CDR2 FQNEAQ (reference sequence).